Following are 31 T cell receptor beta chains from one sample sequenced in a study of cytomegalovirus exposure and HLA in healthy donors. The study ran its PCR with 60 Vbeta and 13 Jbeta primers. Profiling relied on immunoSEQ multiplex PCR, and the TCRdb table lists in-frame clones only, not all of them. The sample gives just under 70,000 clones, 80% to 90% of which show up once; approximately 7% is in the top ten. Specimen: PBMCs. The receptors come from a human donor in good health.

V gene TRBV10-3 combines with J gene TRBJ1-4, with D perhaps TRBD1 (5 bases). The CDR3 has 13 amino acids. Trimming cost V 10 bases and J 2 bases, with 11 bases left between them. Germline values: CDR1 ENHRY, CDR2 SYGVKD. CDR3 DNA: TGTGCCACCCAGGGTCCGACTAATGAAAAACTGTTTTTT. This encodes CATQGPTNEKLFF.

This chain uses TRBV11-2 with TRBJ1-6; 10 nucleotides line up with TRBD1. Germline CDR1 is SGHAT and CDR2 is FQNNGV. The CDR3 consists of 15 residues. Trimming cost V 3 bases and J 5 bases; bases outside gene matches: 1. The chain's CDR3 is CASSFGTGDNSPLHF. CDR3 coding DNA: TGTGCCAGCAGCTTCGGGACAGGGGATAATTCACCCCTCCACTTT.

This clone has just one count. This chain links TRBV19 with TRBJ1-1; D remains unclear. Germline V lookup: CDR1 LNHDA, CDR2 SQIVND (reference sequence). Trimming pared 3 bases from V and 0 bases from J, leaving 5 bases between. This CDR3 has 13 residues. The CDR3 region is CASSIRLNTEAFF. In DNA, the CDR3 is TGTGCCAGTAGTATCCGGTTGAACACTGAAGCTTTCTTT.

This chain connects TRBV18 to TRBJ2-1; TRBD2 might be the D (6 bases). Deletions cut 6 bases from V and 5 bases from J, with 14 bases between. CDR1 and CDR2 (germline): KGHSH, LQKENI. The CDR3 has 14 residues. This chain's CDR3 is CASSPDYLNNEQFF. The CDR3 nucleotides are TGTGCCAGCTCCCCGGACTACTTAAACAATGAGCAGTTCTTC.

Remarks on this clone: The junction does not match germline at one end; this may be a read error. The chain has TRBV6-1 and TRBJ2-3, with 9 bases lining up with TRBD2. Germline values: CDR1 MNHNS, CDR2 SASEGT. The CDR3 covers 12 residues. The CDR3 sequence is CASSGERGALHF. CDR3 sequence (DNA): TGTGCCAGCAGTGGAGAGCGGGGGGCATTGCATTTT.

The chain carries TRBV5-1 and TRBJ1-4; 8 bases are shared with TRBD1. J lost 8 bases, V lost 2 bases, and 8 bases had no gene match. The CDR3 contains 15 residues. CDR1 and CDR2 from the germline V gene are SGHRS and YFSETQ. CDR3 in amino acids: CASSFESRTGEKLFF. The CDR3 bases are TGCGCCAGCAGCTTTGAGTCTAGGACAGGGGAAAAACTGTTTTTT.

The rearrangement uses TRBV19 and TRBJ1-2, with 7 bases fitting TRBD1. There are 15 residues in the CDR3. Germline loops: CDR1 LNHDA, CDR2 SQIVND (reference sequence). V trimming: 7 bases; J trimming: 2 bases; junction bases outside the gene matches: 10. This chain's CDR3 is CASTPSKGQNYGYTF. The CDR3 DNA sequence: TGTGCCAGTACTCCCAGCAAGGGACAGAACTATGGCTACACCTTC.

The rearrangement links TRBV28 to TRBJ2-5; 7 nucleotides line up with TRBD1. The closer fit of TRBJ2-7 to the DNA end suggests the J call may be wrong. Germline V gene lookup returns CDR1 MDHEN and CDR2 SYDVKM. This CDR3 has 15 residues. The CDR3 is CASSFRQGEPYEQYF. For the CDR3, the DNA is TGTGCCAGCAGTTTTCGGCAGGGGGAGCCCTACGAGCAGTACTTC.

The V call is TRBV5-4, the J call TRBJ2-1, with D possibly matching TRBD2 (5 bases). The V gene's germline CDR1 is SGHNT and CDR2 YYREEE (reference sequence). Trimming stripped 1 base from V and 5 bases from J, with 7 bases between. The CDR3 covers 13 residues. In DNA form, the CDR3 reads TGTGCCAGCAGCTTGACTAGAAACAATGAGCAGTTCTTC. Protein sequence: CASSLTRNNEQFF.

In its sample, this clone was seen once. The DNA for the CDR3 is TGTGCCTGGAGTCGGTATAACACTGAAGCTTTCTTT. Its protein product is CAWSRYNTEAFF. The chain recombines TRBV30 with TRBJ1-1, with D unclear. Germline V gene sequence: CDR1 GTSNPN, CDR2 SVGIG (reference sequence). V shed 2 bases and J shed 2 bases, with 6 bases lying between them. The CDR3 is made up of 12 amino acids. Together with reference TRBV30 and TRBJ1-1, the CDR3 gives the full variable domain: SQTIHQWPATLVQPVGSPLSLECTVEGTSNPNLYWYRQAAGRGLQLLFYSVGIGQISSEVPQNLSASRPQDRQFILSSKKLLLSDSGFYLCAWSRYNTEAFFGQGTRLTVV.

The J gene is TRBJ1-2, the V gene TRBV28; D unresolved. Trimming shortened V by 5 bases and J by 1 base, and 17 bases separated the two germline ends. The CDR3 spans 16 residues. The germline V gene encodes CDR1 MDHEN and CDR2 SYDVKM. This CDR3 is CASSTWEAAGNYGYTF. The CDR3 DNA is TGTGCCAGCAGTACCTGGGAGGCAGCCGGTAACTATGGCTACACCTTC.

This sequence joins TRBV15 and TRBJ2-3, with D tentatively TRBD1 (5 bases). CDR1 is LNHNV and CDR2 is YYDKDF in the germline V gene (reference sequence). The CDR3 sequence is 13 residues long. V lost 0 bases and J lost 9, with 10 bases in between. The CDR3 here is CATSRDRRGTQYF. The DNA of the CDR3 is TGTGCCACCAGCAGAGATCGTAGGGGAACGCAGTATTTT.

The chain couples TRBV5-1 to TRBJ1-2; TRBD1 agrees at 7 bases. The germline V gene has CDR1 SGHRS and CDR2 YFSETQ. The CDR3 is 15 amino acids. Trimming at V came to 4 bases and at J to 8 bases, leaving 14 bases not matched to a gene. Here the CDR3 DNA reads TGCGCCAGCAGCCTGGACACTGAGGGGGCAGGGGGCTACACCTTC. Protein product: CASSLDTEGAGGYTF.

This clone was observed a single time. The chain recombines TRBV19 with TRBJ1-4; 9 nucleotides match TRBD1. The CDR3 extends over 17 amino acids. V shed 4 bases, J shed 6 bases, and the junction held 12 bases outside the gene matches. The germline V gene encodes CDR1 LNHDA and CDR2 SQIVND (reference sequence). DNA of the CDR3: TGTGCCAGTAGTACCGGGACAGGGAGGGTGTTCGATGAAAAACTGTTTTTT. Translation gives CASSTGTGRVFDEKLFF.

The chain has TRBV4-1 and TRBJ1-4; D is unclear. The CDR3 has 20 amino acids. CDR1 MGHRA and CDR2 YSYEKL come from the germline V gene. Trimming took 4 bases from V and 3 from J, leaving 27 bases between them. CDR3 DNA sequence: TGCGCCAGCAGCCGAGTCGGCTCAAGGTCCGGGGATGCGGCTAATGAAAAACTGTTTTTT. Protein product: CASSRVGSRSGDAANEKLFF.

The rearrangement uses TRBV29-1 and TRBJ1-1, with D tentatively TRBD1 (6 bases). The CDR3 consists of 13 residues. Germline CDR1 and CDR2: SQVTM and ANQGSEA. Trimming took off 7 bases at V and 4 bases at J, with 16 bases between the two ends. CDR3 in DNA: TGCAGCGCAAAGACAGGTTCGGCCACTGAAGCTTTCTTT. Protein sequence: CSAKTGSATEAFF.

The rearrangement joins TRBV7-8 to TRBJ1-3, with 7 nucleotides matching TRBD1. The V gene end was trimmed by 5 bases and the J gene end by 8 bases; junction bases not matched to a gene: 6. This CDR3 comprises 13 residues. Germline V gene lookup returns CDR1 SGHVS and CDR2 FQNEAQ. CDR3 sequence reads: CASSLDREDTIYF. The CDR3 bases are TGTGCCAGCAGCCTCGACAGGGAGGACACCATATATTTT. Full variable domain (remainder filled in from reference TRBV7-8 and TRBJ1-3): GAGVSQSPRYKVAKRGQDVALRCDPISGHVSLFWYQQALGQGPEFLTYFQNEAQLDKSGLPSDRFFAERPEGSVSTLKIQRTQQEDSAVYLCASSLDREDTIYFGEGSWLTVV.

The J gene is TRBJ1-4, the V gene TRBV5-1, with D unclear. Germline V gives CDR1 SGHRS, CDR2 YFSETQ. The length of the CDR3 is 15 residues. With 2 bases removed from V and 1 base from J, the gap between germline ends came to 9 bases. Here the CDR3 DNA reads TGCGCCAGCAGCTTATCCACGGGAACTAATGAAAAACTGTTTTTT. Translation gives CASSLSTGTNEKLFF.

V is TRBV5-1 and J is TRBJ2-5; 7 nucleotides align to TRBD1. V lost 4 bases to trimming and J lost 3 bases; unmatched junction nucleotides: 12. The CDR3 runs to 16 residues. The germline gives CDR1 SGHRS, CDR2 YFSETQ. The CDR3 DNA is TGCGCCAGCAGCCGGCGCCTAGGACAGGCCGAAGAGACCCAGTACTTC. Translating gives CASSRRLGQAEETQYF.

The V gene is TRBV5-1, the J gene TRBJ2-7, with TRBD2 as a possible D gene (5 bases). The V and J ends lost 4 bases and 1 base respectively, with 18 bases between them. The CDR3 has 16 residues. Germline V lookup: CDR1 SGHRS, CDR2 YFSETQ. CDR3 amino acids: CASSPEGSLKSYEQYF. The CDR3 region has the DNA TGCGCCAGCAGCCCAGAAGGGAGCCTGAAGTCCTACGAGCAGTACTTC.

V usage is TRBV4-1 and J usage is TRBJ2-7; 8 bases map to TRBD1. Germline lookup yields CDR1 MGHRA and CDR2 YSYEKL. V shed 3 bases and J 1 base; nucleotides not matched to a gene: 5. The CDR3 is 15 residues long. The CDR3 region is CASSQPGGQSYEQYF. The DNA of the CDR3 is TGCGCCAGCAGCCAGCCAGGGGGCCAATCCTACGAGCAGTACTTC.

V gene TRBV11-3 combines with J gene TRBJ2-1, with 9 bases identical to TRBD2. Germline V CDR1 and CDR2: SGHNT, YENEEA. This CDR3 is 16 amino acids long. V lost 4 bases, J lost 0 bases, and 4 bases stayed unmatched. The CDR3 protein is CASSSAGGRSYNEQFF. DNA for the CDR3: TGTGCCAGCAGCTCAGCGGGGGGCCGCTCCTACAATGAGCAGTTCTTC.

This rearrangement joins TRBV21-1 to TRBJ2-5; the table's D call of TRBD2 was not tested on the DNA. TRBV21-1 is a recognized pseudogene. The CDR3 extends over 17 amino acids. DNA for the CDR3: TGTGCCAGCAGCCCTAATAAACCGGGGTCACCGGCAGAGACCCAGTACTTC. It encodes CASSPNKPGSPAETQYF.

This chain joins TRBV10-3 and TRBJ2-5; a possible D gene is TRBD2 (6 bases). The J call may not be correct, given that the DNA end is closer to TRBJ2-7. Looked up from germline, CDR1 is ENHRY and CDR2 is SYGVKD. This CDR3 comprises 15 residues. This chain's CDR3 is CAISEMSGSGDEQYF. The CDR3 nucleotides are TGTGCCATCAGTGAGATGTCGGGTTCGGGGGACGAGCAGTACTTC.

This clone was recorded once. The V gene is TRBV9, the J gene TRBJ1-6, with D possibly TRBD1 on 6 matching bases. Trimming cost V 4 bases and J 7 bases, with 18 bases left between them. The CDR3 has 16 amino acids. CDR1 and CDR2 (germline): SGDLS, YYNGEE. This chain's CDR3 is CASSTSGGALNSPLHF. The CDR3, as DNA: TGTGCCAGCAGCACATCTGGGGGGGCGCTAAATTCACCCCTCCACTTT.

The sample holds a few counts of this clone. The CDR3 sequence: CSVETMEKGGSIQYF. Here the CDR3 DNA reads TGCAGCGTTGAAACTATGGAAAAGGGGGGGAGCATTCAGTACTTC. V usage is TRBV29-1 and J usage is TRBJ2-4, with a tentative D call TRBD2 (7 bases). Trimming took 2 bases from V and 9 from J, leaving 20 bases between them. Germline CDR1 reads SQVTM; CDR2 reads ANQGSEA. The CDR3 has 15 residues.

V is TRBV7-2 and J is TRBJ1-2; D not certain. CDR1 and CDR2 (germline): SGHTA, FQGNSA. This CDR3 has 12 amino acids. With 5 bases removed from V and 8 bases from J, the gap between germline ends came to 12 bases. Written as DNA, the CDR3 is TGTGCCAGCAGCCTACTTAACCGGGGCTACACCTTC. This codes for CASSLLNRGYTF.

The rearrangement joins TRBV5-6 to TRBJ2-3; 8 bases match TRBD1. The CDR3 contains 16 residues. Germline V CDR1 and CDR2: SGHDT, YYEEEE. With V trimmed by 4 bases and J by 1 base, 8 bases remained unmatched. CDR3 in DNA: TGTGCCAGCAGCCGACCGACAGGGGTGGGCACAGATACGCAGTATTTT. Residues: CASSRPTGVGTDTQYF.

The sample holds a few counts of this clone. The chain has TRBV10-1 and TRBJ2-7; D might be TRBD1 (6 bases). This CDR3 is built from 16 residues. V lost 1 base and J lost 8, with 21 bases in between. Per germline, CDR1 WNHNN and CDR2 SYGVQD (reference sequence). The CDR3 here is CASSELTGKAVVKQYF. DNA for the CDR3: TGCGCCAGCAGTGAGTTAACAGGGAAAGCGGTGGTCAAGCAGTACTTC.

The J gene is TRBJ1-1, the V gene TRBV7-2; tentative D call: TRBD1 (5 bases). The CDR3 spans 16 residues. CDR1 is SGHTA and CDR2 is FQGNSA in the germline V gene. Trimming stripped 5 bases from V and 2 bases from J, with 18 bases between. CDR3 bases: TGTGCCAGCAGCCCCCCCACCGACGGGGGTAACACTGAAGCTTTCTTT. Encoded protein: CASSPPTDGGNTEAFF.

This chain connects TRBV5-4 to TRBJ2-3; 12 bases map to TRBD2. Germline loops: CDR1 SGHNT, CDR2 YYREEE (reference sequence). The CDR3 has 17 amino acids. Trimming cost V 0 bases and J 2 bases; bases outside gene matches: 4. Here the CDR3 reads CASSLGLAGGSTDTQYF. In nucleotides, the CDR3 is TGTGCCAGCAGCTTGGGTCTAGCGGGGGGGTCCACAGATACGCAGTATTTT.